This entry features one T cell receptor (beta chain) sequence. Its antigen is not identified. Sampled while nominally healthy, donors likely had unrecorded immune exposures. These data are taken from a study of cytomegalovirus exposure and HLA in healthy donors. The CDR3 is made up of 16 amino acids. CDR1 and CDR2 (germline): MNHEY, SMNVEV (reference sequence). J gave up 5 bases and V 1 base, and 10 bases lay outside the gene matches. The primer mix had 60 Vbeta and 13 Jbeta primers. Here immunoSEQ multiplex PCR was the method, and the copy in TCRdb shows in-frame clones only, minus some. The listing contains fewer than 50,000 clones. Study observations and caveats: Prediction of most subjects' HLA-A and HLA-B alleles by TCR beta sequences was reportedly accurate. Analysis was carried out at a later point, and it linked a missense DCLRE1C variant to TCR beta V- and J-gene trimming. The authors listed some 150 TCR beta chains as cytomegalovirus-associated.

The sequence was obtained from a male donor in good health and CMV-seronegative. The sequenced material came from PBMCs. The J gene is TRBJ2-5, the V gene TRBV27; 7 bases line up with TRBD1. The CDR3 spells CASSLYPTGSGETQYF. The CDR3 DNA follows: TGTGCCAGCAGTTTATACCCGACAGGGTCCGGGGAGACCCAGTACTTC.